This TCR beta chain is from a study of T cells in Graves' hyperthyroidism and ophthalmopathy. Per germline, CDR1 DFQATT and CDR2 SNEGSKA (reference sequence). This CDR3 is 13 amino acids long. Losses at the gene ends were 6 bases for V and 5 bases for J; bases not matched to a gene: 6. Study results and caveats: Also found in blood were most expanded thyroid clonotypes above 0.001.

Amplification of TCR beta CDR3 regions used RNA as the template. Primed by the HTBI set, a first-round RT-PCR was run on the TCR CDR3. TCRdb recomputed calls from the multiplex PCR reads with MiXCR, one row per CDR3 protein. Of about 720,000 distinct CDR3 sequences in the sample, around 19% were seen once. Exclusion of a patient resulted from uncontrolled infection, other autoimmune disease, pregnancy or lactation. Blood was sampled at initial diagnosis of hyperthyroidism, prior to onset of any ophthalmopathy symptoms. There are many counts of this clonotype. Its antigen is still unknown. The V call is TRBV20-1, the J call TRBJ2-5, with 10 bases fitting TRBD2. The source material was blood. The clonotype comes from a woman aged 45-65 years with Graves' hyperthyroidism that later progressed to Graves' ophthalmopathy. CDR3 residues: CSAELAGRETQYF. The CDR3 nucleotides read TGCAGTGCAGAACTAGCGGGAAGGGAGACCCAGTACTTC.